This T cell receptor beta chain was captured in a study of radiotherapy plus CTLA-4 blockade in lung cancer. Study details: Objective responses were observed in 18% of patients, and disease control was achieved by about 30%.

With ipilimumab providing CTLA-4 blockade, focal radiation was administered to patients who had chemo-refractory metastatic non-small-cell lung cancer. This clone showed up just a few times. Its cognate antigen is unknown. Method: immunoSEQ multiplex PCR; TCRdb's copy keeps in-frame clones and lacks some. Here the sample spans 65,000 to 85,000 clones, more than 70% being singletons. Study outcomes and limitations: Clones of tumor-derived TCRs expanded in blood after radiotherapy plus ipilimumab. How blood T cell clones changed early, along with interferon-beta, reportedly forecast response best.

The receptor was derived from a human donor with non-small cell lung cancer whose response to radiotherapy plus ipilimumab could not be evaluated. Some clones in this sample may be carry-over from other donors' samples. Sequenced material: peripheral blood, taken from a patient treated with radiotherapy plus ipilimumab.

The CDR3 sequence: CASSPWTLEKLFF. The CDR3 DNA follows: TGTGCCAGCTCACCCTGGACACTCGAAAAACTGTTTTTT. The rearrangement links TRBV18 to TRBJ1-4; D possibly corresponds to TRBD1 (5 bases). The ends were cut back, 3 bases at V and 8 bases at J, with 10 bases in the middle. The V gene's germline CDR1 is KGHSH and CDR2 LQKENI. The CDR3 sequence is 13 residues long.